This TCR beta chain was captured in a study of regulatory T cells in long-lasting Graves disease. Findings and limits, study-wide: Persistent Graves' patients showed less TCR diversity than newly diagnosed patients showed. TRBV28, TRBJ1-2 and TRBJ2-5 were favored in persistent disease. The number of shared public clonotypes was higher in persistent patients (about 2,700) than new patients (966).

The V end lost 5 bases, the J end lost 4 bases, and 23 bases lay between the germline ends. This CDR3 region has 17 residues. Germline assignment: CDR1 MDHEN and CDR2 SYDVKM. Time point here: persistent/refractory GD, antithyroid drugs over 5 years with positive TRAb. TCR sequences were obtained from RNA taken from PBMCs. Staff took roughly 8.8 milliliters of peripheral blood and put it into EDTA tubes. This clonotype was recorded many times. No antigen is known for it. Construction of TCR beta libraries relied on iRepertoire HTBI primers and on Arm-PCR targeting CDR3 regions. TCRdb redid the calling of the multiplex PCR reads with MiXCR, one entry per CDR3 protein. This table holds fewer than 450,000 distinct CDR3 sequences, around 24% found once.

The sequence was collected from a female donor with Graves disease. The starting material was peripheral blood mononuclear cells (PBMCs), obtained when the disease was refractory, from a patient treated with antithyroid drugs. The chain is built from TRBV28 and TRBJ2-5, with D maybe TRBD1 (5 bases). CDR3 in DNA: TGTGCCAGCAGTCCCCCAGGGCCCGGAGTGGGGCGAGAGACCCAGTACTTC. Its translation is CASSPPGPGVGRETQYF.